This is a list of T cell receptor beta chains from one sample in a study of identical twins. TCRdb passed the 5' RACE reads through MiXCR, listing each CDR3 protein once. This sample carries some 97,000 distinct CDR3 sequences, 5.9% of them seen once, and the ten largest clones take approximately 12%. Sequencing used memory T cells sorted from blood. The receptor source for this set is a woman in her forties or fifties in good health. Each CDR3 is given with its conserved first and last residue. D genes are given only for firm matches. Size values are once, few and many counts, or a class for expanded clones, and some rows have none.

clone_size: NA
d_call: NA
v_call: TRBV3-1
j_call: TRBJ1-5
cdr3_nt: TGTGCCAGCAGCCAAAGTATTAGCAATCAGCCCCAGCATTTT
cdr3_aa: CASSQSISNQPQHF

clone_size: few
d_call: TRBD2
v_call: TRBV7-2
j_call: TRBJ2-1
cdr3_nt: TGTGCCAGCAGCCTAGCGGGGAGGCAGACTTCGTGGTTCTTC
cdr3_aa: CASSLAGRQTSWFF

clone_size: many
d_call: NA
v_call: TRBV5-1
j_call: TRBJ2-2
cdr3_nt: TGCGCCACGCGGGCCGGGGAGCTGTTTTTT
cdr3_aa: CATRAGELFF

clone_size: NA
d_call: NA
v_call: TRBV28
j_call: TRBJ2-3
cdr3_nt: TGTGCCAGCAGTTCGACCGGGACTCGGCGGGATACGCAGTATTTT
cdr3_aa: CASSSTGTRRDTQYF

clone_size: many
d_call: NA
v_call: TRBV6-2/TRBV6-3
j_call: TRBJ2-1
cdr3_nt: TGTGCCAGCAGTTTGTTGGGCTCCTACAATGAGCAGTTCTTC
cdr3_aa: CASSLLGSYNEQFF

clone_size: many
d_call: TRBD2
v_call: TRBV15
j_call: TRBJ2-3
cdr3_nt: TGTGCCACCAGCAGTCGGGAGGGTTCTACCACAGATACGCAGTATTTT
cdr3_aa: CATSSREGSTTDTQYF

clone_size: NA
d_call: TRBD2
v_call: TRBV2
j_call: TRBJ2-7
cdr3_nt: TGTGCCACTTCACGGGGGGGTTTTTACGAGCTGTACTTC
cdr3_aa: CATSRGGFYELYF

clone_size: many
d_call: NA
v_call: TRBV12-3/TRBV12-4
j_call: TRBJ2-2
cdr3_nt: TGTGCCAGCAAGGAGGGTCCCCCCGGGGAGCTGTTTTTT
cdr3_aa: CASKEGPPGELFF

clone_size: many
d_call: NA
v_call: TRBV7-6
j_call: TRBJ1-1
cdr3_nt: TGTGCCAGCAGCTTAACCACTGGTGAAGCTTTCTTT
cdr3_aa: CASSLTTGEAFF

clone_size: many
d_call: NA
v_call: TRBV6-2/TRBV6-3
j_call: TRBJ2-5
cdr3_nt: TGTGCCAGCCGGAACACTGGGAAAGAGACCCAGTACTTC
cdr3_aa: CASRNTGKETQYF

clone_size: many
d_call: NA
v_call: TRBV5-6
j_call: TRBJ2-1
cdr3_nt: TGTGCCAGCAGCAGCACAGCGAGCTATAAGAACAATGAGCAGTTCTTC
cdr3_aa: CASSSTASYKNNEQFF

clone_size: many
d_call: NA
v_call: TRBV5-1
j_call: TRBJ2-5
cdr3_nt: TGCGCCAGCAGCTTGACCGGGACTCCTGAAGAGACCCAGTACTTC
cdr3_aa: CASSLTGTPEETQYF

clone_size: many
d_call: TRBD2
v_call: TRBV7-3
j_call: TRBJ2-1
cdr3_nt: TGTGCCAGCAGCCCCCTCGGGCGGGAGGGCCGAATCTTC
cdr3_aa: CASSPLGREGRIF

clone_size: many
d_call: TRBD1
v_call: TRBV5-1
j_call: TRBJ1-1
cdr3_nt: TGCGCCAGCAGCGCAGGACAGGGAGGCACTGAAGCTTTCTTT
cdr3_aa: CASSAGQGGTEAFF

clone_size: NA
d_call: NA
v_call: TRBV6-5
j_call: TRBJ1-1
cdr3_nt: TGTGCCAGCAGTTACTCGGAGCAGGGCACTGAAGCTTTCTTT
cdr3_aa: CASSYSEQGTEAFF

clone_size: many
d_call: NA
v_call: TRBV12-3/TRBV12-4
j_call: TRBJ2-3
cdr3_nt: TGTGCCAGCAGTCCCCCGGACTTTCTTCACACAGATACGCAGTATTTT
cdr3_aa: CASSPPDFLHTDTQYF

clone_size: many
d_call: TRBD2
v_call: TRBV6-2/TRBV6-3
j_call: TRBJ2-3
cdr3_nt: TGTGCCAGCAGGCCAATAGCGGGGGGAGATACGCAGTATTTT
cdr3_aa: CASRPIAGGDTQYF

clone_size: many
d_call: NA
v_call: TRBV4-1
j_call: TRBJ2-1
cdr3_nt: TGCGCCAGCAGCCAAGCCCCCGGCTCCTACAATGAGCAGTTCTTC
cdr3_aa: CASSQAPGSYNEQFF

clone_size: NA
d_call: NA
v_call: TRBV9
j_call: TRBJ1-1
cdr3_nt: TGTGCCAGCAGCTTTTTCGGATGGGACACTGAAGCTTTCTTT
cdr3_aa: CASSFFGWDTEAFF

clone_size: many
d_call: NA
v_call: TRBV5-6
j_call: TRBJ1-6
cdr3_nt: TGTGCCAGCAGCAGGAGGGGGAGCTCACCCCTCCACTTT
cdr3_aa: CASSRRGSSPLHF

clone_size: few
d_call: TRBD2
v_call: TRBV7-2
j_call: TRBJ2-5
cdr3_nt: TGTGCCAGCAGCTTGGGGAGGGCTAACCGTGCGTGGGAGACCCAGTACTTC
cdr3_aa: CASSLGRANRAWETQYF

clone_size: few
d_call: NA
v_call: TRBV5-1
j_call: TRBJ2-2
cdr3_nt: TGCGCCAGCAGCTTGGTAGCAGGTCGGGACACCGGGGAGCTGTTTTTT
cdr3_aa: CASSLVAGRDTGELFF

clone_size: many
d_call: NA
v_call: TRBV15
j_call: TRBJ2-1
cdr3_nt: TGTGCCACCAGCGCGTTAGGGCTTGAAGGCAATGAGCAGTTCTTC
cdr3_aa: CATSALGLEGNEQFF

clone_size: many
d_call: TRBD1
v_call: TRBV28
j_call: TRBJ1-1
cdr3_nt: TGTGCCAGCAGCCGTGACAGGGGTGAAGCTTTCTTT
cdr3_aa: CASSRDRGEAFF

clone_size: many
d_call: NA
v_call: TRBV2
j_call: TRBJ2-1
cdr3_nt: TGTGCCAGCAGGGATGACAATGAGCAGTTCTTC
cdr3_aa: CASRDDNEQFF

clone_size: many
d_call: TRBD1
v_call: TRBV29-1
j_call: TRBJ1-1
cdr3_nt: TGCAGCGTTGAAGTACCCCAGGGGGTCGTGAACACTGAAGCTTTCTTT
cdr3_aa: CSVEVPQGVVNTEAFF

clone_size: many
d_call: TRBD2
v_call: TRBV24-1
j_call: TRBJ2-2
cdr3_nt: TGTGCCACCAGTGATTTGGAGCGGGAGGGAATCGGGGAGCTGTTTTTT
cdr3_aa: CATSDLEREGIGELFF

clone_size: many
d_call: TRBD2
v_call: TRBV12-3/TRBV12-4
j_call: TRBJ2-3
cdr3_nt: TGTGCCAGCAGTTTGCGGGAGGGCACAGATACGCAGTATTTT
cdr3_aa: CASSLREGTDTQYF